These T cell receptor beta chains were read from a single sample in a study of T-cell reconstitution after alpha-beta-depleted transplantation in children. TCRdb redid the calling of the PCR reads with MiXCR, one entry per CDR3 protein. The sample has some 100,000 distinct CDR3 sequences, more than 20% seen once. Sequenced here: PBMCs, sampled before TCRalphabeta/CD19-depleted stem cell transplant. These receptors came from a boy younger than 10 with acute lymphoblastic leukemia, due to receive a stem cell transplant. CDR3s include the opening cysteine and the closing phenylalanine or tryptophan. A D gene is named only where the DNA matches it firmly. Clone size is stated in some rows and not others, as once, few, many or a class when expanded.

TRBD1,few,TRBV3-1,TRBJ1-6,TGTGCCAGCAGCCAGCTAGACAGGGATAATTCACCCCTCCACTTT,CASSQLDRDNSPLHF
TRBD1,few,TRBV28,TRBJ2-7,TGTGCCAGCAGGGACAGGGGGAACTACGAGCAGTACTTC,CASRDRGNYEQYF
TRBD1,NA,TRBV19,TRBJ2-4,TGTGCCAGTACCTGGACAGGGGGCGCGGGAGGAAACATTCAGTACTTC,CASTWTGGAGGNIQYF
NA,few,TRBV4-1,TRBJ2-7,TGCGCCAGCAGCCAAGGGGACATCTCCTACGAGCAGTACTTC,CASSQGDISYEQYF
NA,many,TRBV7-2,TRBJ2-1,TGTGCCAGCAGCTTCCGGGATGAGCAGTTCTTC,CASSFRDEQFF
TRBD1,few,TRBV6-1,TRBJ2-7,TGTGCCAGCAGCGCCGACAGGGGACGCGAGCAGTACTTC,CASSADRGREQYF
NA,NA,TRBV11-2,TRBJ2-2,TGTGCCAGCAGCTCGAAAGCGGGCACCGGGGAGCTGTTTTTT,CASSSKAGTGELFF
NA,many,TRBV12-3/TRBV12-4,TRBJ2-7,TGTGCCAGCAGTTATACAGACTACGAGCAGTACTTC,CASSYTDYEQYF
NA,many,TRBV6-5,TRBJ2-5,TGTGCCAGCAGTCCCCGGAGGGAAGAGACCCAGTACTTC,CASSPRREETQYF
TRBD2,NA,TRBV29-1,TRBJ2-1,TGCAGCGTTGACCGTGGGCTAGCGGCGGGTGAGCAGTTCTTC,CSVDRGLAAGEQFF
TRBD2,few,TRBV5-1,TRBJ2-3,TGCGCCAGCAGCGGTCCTAGCGGAGGGGTCACAGATACGCAGTATTTT,CASSGPSGGVTDTQYF
TRBD2,NA,TRBV29-1,TRBJ2-1,TGCAGCGTTACCGGGACTAGCGGTCCACAACCCGATGAGCAGTTCTTC,CSVTGTSGPQPDEQFF
TRBD1,NA,TRBV12-3/TRBV12-4,TRBJ1-2,TGTGCCAGCAGCAATCCGACAGGGCCGGGATATTATGGCTACACCTTC,CASSNPTGPGYYGYTF
TRBD2,few,TRBV18,TRBJ2-1,TGTGCCAGCTCACCTCTGGGACTAGCGGACCACAATGAGCAGTTCTTC,CASSPLGLADHNEQFF
NA,few,TRBV7-9,TRBJ2-6,TGTGCCAGCAGCTTAGGAACAGTACTCTCTGGGGCCAACGTCCTGACTTTC,CASSLGTVLSGANVLTF
NA,NA,TRBV25-1,TRBJ2-3,TGTGCCAGCAGTGAATGGAGCGGTACGCAGTATTTT,CASSEWSGTQYF
NA,many,TRBV7-2,TRBJ1-5,TGTGCCAGCAGCCTCGACCTGGAGCCCCAGCATTTT,CASSLDLEPQHF
NA,NA,TRBV6-1,TRBJ2-3,TGTGCCAGCAGTGACTTTCATAGAACGGAGGGGCCAGATACGCAGTATTTT,CASSDFHRTEGPDTQYF
TRBD2,NA,TRBV5-1,TRBJ2-5,TGCGCCAGCAGCTTGGCCGGACTAGCGGTCCAAGAGAGGTACTTC,CASSLAGLAVQERYF
NA,many,TRBV7-6,TRBJ1-2,TGTGCCAGCAGTTCTCGCGGGGGCTATGGCTACACCTTC,CASSSRGGYGYTF
NA,many,TRBV5-1,TRBJ2-7,TGCGCCAGCAGCCCATCGGGGGCCGAGCAGTACTTC,CASSPSGAEQYF
TRBD2,few,TRBV7-2,TRBJ2-4,TGTGCCAGCAGCTCCCGGACTAGCGGGGCAGCCAAAAACATTCAGTACTTC,CASSSRTSGAAKNIQYF
TRBD1,NA,TRBV12-3/TRBV12-4,TRBJ2-7,TGTGCCAGCAGTCTTGGACAGGGTGGATCCTACGAGCAGTACTTC,CASSLGQGGSYEQYF
TRBD2,NA,TRBV5-1,TRBJ2-1,TGCGCCAGCAGCGACCGACCGGGACTAGCAAACAATGAGCAGTTCTTC,CASSDRPGLANNEQFF
NA,few,TRBV20-1,TRBJ2-1,TGCAGTGCTATCGGGGCAAAAGGGGGTGAGCAGTTCTTC,CSAIGAKGGEQFF
NA,few,TRBV6-6,TRBJ2-2,TGTGCCAGCGGTGCAGGGATGGCCGGGGAGCTGTTTTTT,CASGAGMAGELFF
TRBD2,NA,TRBV7-8,TRBJ2-1,TGTGCCAGCAGCCCAAGAGCGGGAGGCTTATTTAATGAGCAGTTCTTC,CASSPRAGGLFNEQFF
TRBD2,NA,TRBV20-1,TRBJ2-1,TGCAGTGCTCCTACCGGGAGCGGGATTAACAATGAGCCGTTCTTC,CSAPTGSGINNEPFF
NA,few,TRBV20-1,TRBJ2-7,TGCAGTGCTAGAGGGGAATACGAGCAGTACTTC,CSARGEYEQYF
NA,many,TRBV12-3/TRBV12-4,TRBJ2-3,TGTGCCAGCAGTTTGTCCGTTAGCACAGATACGCAGTATTTT,CASSLSVSTDTQYF
NA,NA,TRBV10-3,TRBJ2-7,TGTGCCATCAGTGAGTCCGGAAGGGGAAGGGACTACGAGCAGTACTTC,CAISESGRGRDYEQYF
NA,few,TRBV28,TRBJ2-7,TGTGCCAGCCAATGGGGTGGGACAACCTACGAGCAGTACTTC,CASQWGGTTYEQYF
TRBD1,few,TRBV20-1,TRBJ1-2,TGCAGTGCAGCTAGTGGGACAGGGGAATTTGGCTACACCTTC,CSAASGTGEFGYTF
TRBD2,NA,TRBV28,TRBJ2-5,TGTGCCAGCAGTTTGGGTGGACTAGCGGATAAGAGAACCCAGTACTTC,CASSLGGLADKRTQYF